The present entry profiles one T cell receptor (beta chain) with its context. These data are taken from a study of T cell changes during pregnancy in multiple sclerosis. TCRdb keeps only in-frame clones here, not all; method: immunoSEQ multiplex PCR. This repertoire shows about 43,000 clones, roughly nine tenths found once; its top ten account for 4.7%. This sequence originates from a female donor in good health, enrolled as a control in a pregnancy study. Specimen: peripheral blood, collected in the second trimester of pregnancy.

The CDR3, as DNA: TGTGCCAGTAGTACGACCGGGACAGGGGTCCATGGCTACACCTTC. Amino acid sequence: CASSTTGTGVHGYTF. The rearrangement joins TRBV19 to TRBJ1-2; TRBD1 agrees at 10 bases. The CDR3 totals 15 residues. The ends lost 4 bases at V and 6 bases at J; junction bases unmatched: 8. The germline CDR1 and CDR2 sequences are LNHDA and SQIVND (reference sequence).